Following are 22 T cell receptor beta chains from one sample sequenced in a study of T cell repertoires in cytomegalovirus infection. No cognate antigen is known for these TCRs. MiXCR, applied by TCRdb to the reads, yields one record per CDR3 protein. The table has about half a million distinct CDR3 sequences, roughly a third seen once. The specimen comprised cultured PBMCs, sampled from culture after CMV antigen stimulation. The source is a human donor in good health (CMV status not recorded). Some clones in this sample may be carry-over from other donors' samples.

The chain couples TRBV10-3 to TRBJ2-5; D remains ambiguous. Germline V CDR1 and CDR2: ENHRY, SYGVKD. V dropped 3 bases and J dropped 2 bases, with 7 bases sitting between them. There are 13 residues in the CDR3. The CDR3 DNA reads TGTGCCATCAGTGACTCCCTTCAAGAGACCCAGTACTTC. This gives the protein CAISDSLQETQYF.

This chain links TRBV20-1 with TRBJ1-2; D not resolved. In germline, CDR1 is DFQATT, CDR2 SNEGSKA (reference sequence). The CDR3 runs 12 residues. With 3 bases removed from V and 2 bases from J, the gap between germline ends came to 7 bases. Here the CDR3 DNA reads TGCAGTGCTAGTCAACAGAACTATGGCTACACCTTC. Amino acids: CSASQQNYGYTF.

The rearrangement links TRBV19 to TRBJ2-1; 12 bases fit TRBD2. The CDR3 is 14 residues long. The trim removed 4 bases at V and 9 bases at J, leaving 4 bases unmatched. Germline CDR1 reads LNHDA; CDR2 reads SQIVND (reference sequence). The CDR3 DNA follows: TGTGCCAGTAGTAGACTAGCGGGAGTTGTTGAGCAGTTCTTC. Protein: CASSRLAGVVEQFF. Full variable domain (rest looked up from reference TRBV19 and TRBJ2-1): DGGITQSPKYLFRKEGQNVTLSCEQNLNHDAMYWYRQDPGQGLRLIYYSQIVNDFQKGDIAEGYSVSREKKESFPLTVTSAQKNPTAFYLCASSRLAGVVEQFFGPGTRLTVL.

V is TRBV12-3 or TRBV12-4 and J is TRBJ2-7; tentatively, D is TRBD2 (5 bases). CDR3 length: 13 amino acids. V was cut by 3 bases and J by 5 bases, with 11 bases left in between. The CDR3 DNA follows: TGTGCCAGCAGTTTTCGGGGTTCTAACGAGCAGTACTTC. This sequence encodes CASSFRGSNEQYF.

The chain carries TRBV7-2 and TRBJ1-4; D is unclear. V lost 5 bases and J lost 5, with 9 bases in between. CDR1 is SGHTA, CDR2 FQGNSA, per germline. The CDR3 totals 13 residues. The DNA for the CDR3 is TGTGCCAGCAGCCCCTCACTCAATGAAAAACTGTTTTTT. This codes for CASSPSLNEKLFF.

The rearrangement links TRBV27 to TRBJ2-5; D call uncertain. Between the trimmed V and J ends, which lost 1 base and 3 bases, there was a span of 9 bases. CDR1 is MNHEY and CDR2 is SMNVEV in the germline V gene (reference sequence). This CDR3 has 14 amino acids. The CDR3 DNA is TGTGCCAGCAGTTTATGGCCCCTAGAAGAGACCCAGTACTTC. This encodes CASSLWPLEETQYF.

This clonotype occurred many times. DNA for the CDR3: TGTGCCAGCAGCTCTCCCGGGACGGGCGTCTCTGGAAACACCATATATTTT. The encoded protein is CASSSPGTGVSGNTIYF. V usage is TRBV7-8 and J usage is TRBJ1-3; the D gene is possibly TRBD1 (5 bases). The CDR3 runs to 17 residues. V was shortened by 4 bases and J by 0 bases, with 16 bases between the two germline ends. Germline V gene sequence: CDR1 SGHVS, CDR2 FQNEAQ.

This clonotype was counted between two and nine times. The chain has TRBV28 and TRBJ1-5; the D is unclear. Germline loops: CDR1 MDHEN, CDR2 SYDVKM. V was shortened by 6 bases and J by 5 bases, with 8 bases between the two germline ends. The CDR3 extends over 12 amino acids. The chain's CDR3 is CASRIGYQPQHF. CDR3 coding DNA: TGTGCCAGCAGAATTGGGTATCAGCCCCAGCATTTT.

This clonotype was detected ten times or more. This chain links TRBV7-8 with TRBJ2-2; D not resolved. The V and J ends lost 5 bases and 1 base respectively, with 17 bases between them. Germline lookup yields CDR1 SGHVS and CDR2 FQNEAQ. There are 17 residues in the CDR3. DNA of the CDR3: TGTGCCAGCAGCCCCGTCCGAAGCTTCGAGAACACCGGGGAGCTGTTTTTT. It encodes CASSPVRSFENTGELFF.

This clonotype has only a few counts. Written as DNA, the CDR3 is TGTGCCAGCAGTTACGCAAACAGGGGAAGAAGCTACGAGCAGTACTTC. This translates into CASSYANRGRSYEQYF. This chain uses TRBV6-2 or TRBV6-3 with TRBJ2-7, with 7 bases identical to TRBD1. Germline loops: CDR1 MNHEY, CDR2 SVGEGT. The J segment lost 3 bases and the V segment lost 2 bases, leaving 10 bases of the junction unmatched. The CDR3 has 16 residues.

V gene TRBV11-1 combines with J gene TRBJ2-5; 7 bases agree with TRBD2. V was pared by 5 bases and J by 1 base, with 16 bases of the junction left unmatched. Germline loops: CDR1 SGHAT, CDR2 FQDESV (reference sequence). The CDR3 is 18 amino acids. CDR3 bases: TGTGCCAGCAGCCGCGGTAACCGAGCGGGACCTTCCCAAGAGACCCAGTACTTC. Amino acid sequence: CASSRGNRAGPSQETQYF.

This clonotype was observed many times. The genes are TRBV7-2 and TRBJ1-1; 9 nucleotides match TRBD1. Germline V gene sequence: CDR1 SGHTA, CDR2 FQGNSA. The CDR3 has 15 residues. The ends lost 2 bases at V and 5 bases at J; junction bases unmatched: 6. CDR3 residues: CASSLRGQGHTEAFF. The CDR3 region has the DNA TGTGCCAGCAGCTTACGGGGACAGGGTCATACTGAAGCTTTCTTT.

J is TRBJ2-1 and V is TRBV7-9, with TRBD2 matching 8 bases. The CDR3 loop spans 15 amino acids. In germline, CDR1 is SEHNR, CDR2 FQNEAQ (reference sequence). Unmatched junction bases numbered 4, after V lost 5 bases and J lost 1 base. The CDR3 DNA reads as TGTGCCAGCAGCGTTAGCGGGAAATCCTACAATGAGCAGTTCTTC. Amino acid sequence: CASSVSGKSYNEQFF.

Points on this clonotype: A much larger clone lies one base from this, so it may be a read error. The rearrangement uses TRBV5-4 and TRBJ2-3, with D uncertain. The germline V gene encodes CDR1 SGHNT and CDR2 YYREEE (reference sequence). The CDR3 runs 13 residues. The CDR3 nucleotides read TGTGCCAGCAGCTTGGAGAGAGGAGATACGCGGTATTTT. Protein product: CASSLERGDTRYF.

This clonotype has more than one count but fewer than ten. The gene calls are TRBV14 and TRBJ2-2; 9 nucleotides agree with TRBD2. The CDR3 runs 19 residues. The junction had 18 bases not matched to a gene; V was cut back by 0 bases and J by 10 bases. Germline V gene data show CDR1 as SGHDN and CDR2 as FVKESK. The DNA of the CDR3 is TGTGCCAGCAGCCAAGATGATGGCGGGAGGGCCTTTCTTCCCGAGGAGCTGTTTTTT. This translates into CASSQDDGGRAFLPEELFF.

V is TRBV20-1 and J is TRBJ1-5; D may be TRBD1 (5 bases). Trimming cost V 3 bases and J 2 bases, with 20 bases left between them. Germline CDR1 and CDR2: DFQATT and SNEGSKA (reference sequence). The CDR3 contains 17 residues. CDR3 bases: TGCAGTGCTAGCGTAACTATAGGGGCGGCCGGCAATCAGCCCCAGCATTTT. Translation: CSASVTIGAAGNQPQHF.

This clonotype was picked up many times. The chain combines TRBV7-3 with TRBJ1-2; D might be TRBD1 (5 bases). The germline CDR1 and CDR2 sequences are SGHTA and FQGTGA. V lost 2 bases, J lost 2 bases, and 12 bases lay in between. CDR3 length: 15 residues. This chain's CDR3 is CASSLAGTANYGYTF. CDR3 DNA sequence: TGTGCCAGCAGCTTAGCCGGGACGGCAAACTATGGCTACACCTTC.

This clonotype has more than one count but fewer than ten. The V gene is TRBV28, the J gene TRBJ1-6, with 8 bases fitting TRBD1. V was pared by 3 bases and J by 14 bases, with 9 bases of the junction left unmatched. Germline V gene sequence: CDR1 MDHEN, CDR2 SYDVKM. The CDR3 extends over 14 amino acids. CDR3 DNA: TGTGCCAGCAGTTTCGCCCAGGGGGCTTTGTCCCTCCACTTT. Protein: CASSFAQGALSLHF.

This clonotype has a handful of counts. V and J are TRBV12-3 or TRBV12-4 and TRBJ2-3; 9 bases match TRBD2. V shed 4 bases and J 4 bases; nucleotides not matched to a gene: 3. This CDR3 is built from 14 residues. DNA for the CDR3: TGTGCCAGCAGTTACGCGGGGGGGGCAGATACGCAGTATTTT. This translates into CASSYAGGADTQYF.

This clonotype has a count of ten or more. This chain links TRBV7-2 with TRBJ1-6; 8 positions match TRBD1. CDR3 length: 14 amino acids. Germline-derived CDR1 and CDR2 are SGHTA and FQGNSA. The V gene end was trimmed by 5 bases and the J gene end by 9 bases; junction bases not matched to a gene: 6. CDR3: CASSLTGDGSPLHF. The CDR3 DNA reads as TGTGCCAGCAGCCTGACAGGGGATGGTTCACCCCTCCACTTT.

This clonotype was detected only a few times. J is TRBJ1-4 and V is TRBV12-3 or TRBV12-4; D perhaps matches TRBD1 (5 bases). V lost 5 bases to trimming and J lost 8 bases, with 18 bases between them. The CDR3 spans 15 residues. Here the CDR3 reads CASSREGTRPEKLFF. CDR3 DNA sequence: TGTGCCAGCAGTCGGGAGGGGACCCGACCAGAAAAACTGTTTTTT.

This clonotype was counted only a few times. The chain's CDR3 is CASSAIRGAADTF. CDR3 coding DNA: TGTGCCAGCAGCGCTATCCGGGGGGCCGCGGACACCTTC. V gene TRBV7-9 combines with J gene TRBJ1-2, with D maybe TRBD1 (6 bases). In germline, CDR1 is SEHNR, CDR2 FQNEAQ (reference sequence). This CDR3 region has 13 residues. Deletions cut 5 bases from V and 12 bases from J, with 19 bases between.